A single sample gave rise to the 2 T cell receptor beta chains below, sequenced in a study of T cells after yellow fever vaccination. TCRdb re-derived calls from the 5' RACE reads in MiXCR, one entry per CDR3 protein. The table lists about 300,000 distinct CDR3 sequences, around 10% of them singletons. The input for sequencing was CD4+ T cells sorted from PBMCs, taken 5 days after the yellow fever booster vaccination. Receptors were obtained from a man aged 18 to 29 who received the YFV17D yellow fever vaccine.

This clonotype showed up just a few times. The V and J genes are TRBV2 and TRBJ2-3; 7 bases agree with TRBD1. Germline CDR1 is SNHLY and CDR2 is FYNNEI. The CDR3 is 14 amino acids. V shed 4 bases, J shed 0 bases, and the junction held 1 base outside the gene matches. The CDR3 bases are TGTGCCAGCAGTGGGACAGGCAGCACAGATACGCAGTATTTT. Its protein product is CASSGTGSTDTQYF.

This clonotype was observed a few times. The rearrangement links TRBV27 to TRBJ2-7, with D hard to call. V shed 11 bases and J shed 6 bases, with 11 bases lying between them. The CDR3 is 10 residues long. Germline V gives CDR1 MNHEY, CDR2 SMNVEV (reference sequence). The CDR3: CAPCPLEQYF. The CDR3 region has the DNA TGTGCCCCCTGCCCCCTCGAGCAGTACTTC.